Given below is one T cell receptor beta chain in context. Individual cDNA molecules carried attached unique molecular identifiers. TCRdb re-called the 5' RACE reads through MiXCR, storing one row per CDR3 protein. The sample lists about 63,000 distinct CDR3 sequences; approximately 13% were seen once. The data originate from a study of early T cells in non-severe SARS-CoV-2 infection. The wider study: Sequencing of unsorted whole blood was done on bulk RNA, leaving chains unpaired.

V shed 4 bases and J shed 13 bases, with 14 bases lying between them. Looked up from germline, CDR1 is SGHNT and CDR2 is YYREEE (reference sequence). This CDR3 comprises 11 residues. This rearrangement joins TRBV5-4 to TRBJ1-2; D call uncertain. The clonotype was recovered from an adult who was a healthcare worker with PCR-confirmed SARS-CoV-2 infection or an uninfected control (not recorded which). Sequencing used whole blood. Written as DNA, the CDR3 is TGTGCCAGCAGCGATTCACTGCGGTGCACCTTC. This gives the protein CASSDSLRCTF.